The subject of this entry is one TCR beta chain. What it recognizes is unknown. PCR was performed a second time for about 7 to 12 cycles using a sample-barcoded 5' primer and a J-beta primer mix. MiXCR, applied by TCRdb to the 5' RACE reads, yields one record per CDR3 protein. The top ten clones hold about 7.7% of a sample with 1.5 million to 2 million distinct CDR3 sequences, roughly 27% of them seen once. Germline V gene sequence: CDR1 MNHEY, CDR2 SVGAGI. Trimming removed 6 bases from V and 4 bases from J; junction bases left unmatched: 3. The CDR3 loop spans 13 amino acids. This entry comes from a study of blood T cells in healthy people across ages. Findings of the study overall: The long-lived group displayed more naive CD4+ cells, plus higher diversity, than the aged donors did.

The chain uses TRBV6-5 and TRBJ2-3; 8 nucleotides match TRBD2. The sequenced sample consisted of blood. This TCR was recovered from a woman aged 25 to 39 in good health. This CDR3 reads CASRRGGSDTQYF. Here the CDR3 DNA reads TGTGCCAGCAGACGCGGGGGGTCAGATACGCAGTATTTT.